A single sample gave rise to the 13 T cell receptor beta chains below, sequenced in a study of blood T cell repertoires in COVID-19 (dated by TCRdb to 2019 to 2021). The library was obtained by the immunoSEQ multiplex PCR assay. TCRdb carries this immuneACCESS record with in-frame sequences only. Its versions omit some clonotypes, under half of them owing to an unresolved V gene in the studies checked, with the rest unexplained. The sample data list about 120,000 clones, and 86% of these were observed just once. More than 4% of the sample rests with the top ten. Material: peripheral blood. The receptors originated from a man aged 35-49 years with acute or convalescent COVID-19.

This chain connects TRBV24-1 to TRBJ2-5; 9 bases align to TRBD2. The J segment lost 0 bases and the V segment lost 5 bases, leaving 6 bases of the junction unmatched. The germline V gene has CDR1 KGHDR and CDR2 SFDVKD. This CDR3 has 16 amino acids. CDR3 nucleotides: TGTGCCACCAGTGCAGGTCGCGGGGGGGACCAAGAGACCCAGTACTTC. As protein: CATSAGRGGDQETQYF.

The chain carries TRBV7-9 and TRBJ1-2, with no clear D. This CDR3 has 14 residues. CDR1 is SEHNR, CDR2 FQNEAQ, per germline (reference sequence). V gave up 1 base and J gave up 2 bases, with 8 bases separating them. The CDR3 reads CASSLGGANYGYTF. Written as DNA, the CDR3 is TGTGCCAGCAGCTTAGGCGGAGCCAACTATGGCTACACCTTC.

By frequency in the sample, this clone is medium-sized. The chain combines TRBV7-2 with TRBJ2-2; TRBD2 might be the D (6 bases). Deletions cut 1 base from V and 6 bases from J, with 9 bases between. The CDR3 is 14 amino acids. CDR1 and CDR2 from the germline V gene are SGHTA and FQGNSA. DNA of the CDR3: TGTGCCAGCAGCTTAGGCGGAGGGGCCGGGGAGCTGTTTTTT. Translated: CASSLGGGAGELFF.

The rearrangement joins TRBV2 to TRBJ2-7; 9 nucleotides align to TRBD1. Trimming removed 6 bases from V and 6 bases from J; junction bases left unmatched: 6. The germline gives CDR1 SNHLY, CDR2 FYNNEI. This CDR3 has 13 amino acids. CDR3 amino acids: CASRRDRAGEQYF. CDR3 nucleotide sequence: TGTGCCAGCAGGCGGGACAGGGCTGGCGAGCAGTACTTC.

The chain uses TRBV30 and TRBJ1-1; D unclear. Deletions cut 7 bases from V and 6 bases from J, with 15 bases between. CDR3 size: 12 residues. Germline CDR1 and CDR2: GTSNPN and SVGIG (reference sequence). The CDR3 DNA sequence: TGTGCCTTTGCACTCCCAAGATCTGAAGCTTTCTTT. It yields the protein CAFALPRSEAFF.

The gene calls are TRBV2 and TRBJ1-3; unclear D gene. Germline V gene sequence: CDR1 SNHLY, CDR2 FYNNEI. V lost 8 bases, J lost 4 bases, and 15 bases lay in between. This CDR3 is built from 14 residues. The CDR3 sequence is CASSPTLSGNTIYF. CDR3 in DNA: TGTGCCAGCTCTCCGACATTATCAGGAAACACCATATATTTT. Based on the CDR3 plus reference TRBV2 and TRBJ1-3, the full variable domain is EPEVTQTPSHQVTQMGQEVILRCVPISNHLYFYWYRQILGQKVEFLVSFYNNEISEKSEIFDDQFSVERPDGSNFTLKIRSTKLEDSAMYFCASSPTLSGNTIYFGEGSWLTVV.

This chain uses TRBV7-6 with TRBJ2-7; 9 nucleotides align to TRBD1. CDR3 length equals 14 residues. Germline values: CDR1 SGHVS, CDR2 FNYEAQ. The trim removed 4 bases at V and 2 bases at J, leaving 3 bases unmatched. The chain's CDR3 is CASSSGQGPYEQYF. CDR3 nucleotides: TGTGCCAGCAGCTCGGGACAGGGTCCCTACGAGCAGTACTTC. The whole variable domain, filled in from reference TRBV7-6 and TRBJ2-7, reads GAGVSQSPRYKVTKRGQDVALRCDPISGHVSLYWYRQALGQGPEFLTYFNYEAQQDKSGLPNDRFSAERPEGSISTLTIQRTEQRDSAMYRCASSSGQGPYEQYFGPGTRLTVT.

This clone was found once. The chain links TRBV4-3 to TRBJ2-7; TRBD2 might be the D (5 bases). The CDR3 totals 15 residues. With 1 base removed from V and 5 bases from J, the gap between germline ends came to 15 bases. Germline CDR1 LGHNA, CDR2 YSLEER. CDR3 sequence reads: CASSQGPGNSDEQYF. DNA for the CDR3: TGCGCCAGCAGCCAAGGACCGGGAAACTCGGACGAGCAGTACTTC.

The chain recombines TRBV6-5 with TRBJ1-5, with a tentative D call TRBD1 (5 bases). Per germline, CDR1 MNHEY and CDR2 SVGAGI. V shed 6 bases and J shed 2 bases, with 8 bases lying between them. The CDR3 extends over 13 amino acids. This CDR3 is CASSPTGNQPQHF. CDR3 coding DNA: TGTGCCAGCAGCCCGACAGGCAATCAGCCCCAGCATTTT.

The chain has TRBV11-2 and TRBJ2-5, with 7 nucleotides matching TRBD2. CDR3 size: 17 residues. Germline V lookup: CDR1 SGHAT, CDR2 FQNNGV. V trimming: 3 bases; J trimming: 4 bases; junction bases outside the gene matches: 14. The CDR3, as DNA: TGTGCCAGCAGCTTGCTTCGACTAGCTGCAGCGGGAGAGACCCAGTACTTC. Its protein is CASSLLRLAAAGETQYF. The full variable domain, with the rest looked up from reference TRBV11-2 and TRBJ2-5, is EAGVAQSPRYKIIEKRQSVAFWCNPISGHATLYWYQQILGQGPKLLIQFQNNGVVDDSQLPKDRFSAERLKGVDSTLKIQPAKLEDSAVYLCASSLLRLAAAGETQYFGPGTRLLVL.

V is TRBV14 and J is TRBJ2-1; D gene ambiguous. Germline V gene lookup returns CDR1 SGHDN and CDR2 FVKESK. Trimming took 0 bases from V and 0 from J, leaving 12 bases between them. The CDR3 runs 17 residues. The CDR3 bases are TGTGCCAGCAGCCAAGATTCGGTTAGTGGCTCCTACAATGAGCAGTTCTTC. Its protein is CASSQDSVSGSYNEQFF.

The chain recombines TRBV12-3 or TRBV12-4 with TRBJ1-2; weak D call: TRBD1 (5 bases). Trimming left V 5 bases short and J 8 bases short, with 15 bases between. The CDR3 is 13 residues long. The DNA for the CDR3 is TGTGCCAGCAGTGAAACAGGATTCTACGGCTACACCTTC. Its protein is CASSETGFYGYTF.

The genes are TRBV11-2 and TRBJ1-5, with D maybe TRBD1 (5 bases). The CDR3 length is 15 residues. Trimming pared 5 bases from V and 7 bases from J, leaving 18 bases between. Germline assignment: CDR1 SGHAT and CDR2 FQNNGV. The CDR3 region is CASSPGLREGQPQHF. CDR3 nucleotide sequence: TGTGCCAGCAGCCCGGGACTTCGGGAAGGACAGCCCCAGCATTTT.